This T cell receptor (beta chain) was sequenced during a study of CD8+CD57+ T cells in acquired aplastic anemia. The wider study: Across the sorted CD4+ and CD8+ cells, DNA amounts averaged 3.2 ug. Regarding the study as a whole: Patients and controls were found to share over 25 CD8+ CDR3 sequences.

The authors sequenced patients whose flow cytometry had shown CD8+CD57+ cell expansion. Each patient had severe acquired aplastic anemia. Profiles of TCR beta VDJ and CDR3 were generated from a genomic DNA template. Each CDR3 protein is one row after TCRdb ran MiXCR on the reads. Among fewer than 200,000 distinct CDR3 sequences listed, 70% to 75% were seen once. On this clonotype itself: The antigen remains undetermined.

The receptor comes from a human donor with aplastic anemia. The sample consisted of sorted CD4+, CD8+, or CD8+CD57+ T cells (not recorded which) from PBMCs.

The CDR3, as DNA: TGTGCCAGCAGCCCCGGGGCGATAAACGAGCAGTACTTC. This sequence encodes CASSPGAINEQYF. The rearrangement uses TRBV7-2 and TRBJ2-7, with D perhaps assigned TRBD1 or TRBD2 (5 bases each). Trimming cost V 5 bases and J 5 bases, with 13 bases left between them. The CDR3 loop spans 13 amino acids. The V gene's germline CDR1 is SGHTA and CDR2 FQGNSA.